One sample yielded the 21 T cell receptor beta chains listed below, sequenced in a study of blood T cell repertoires in COVID-19 (TCRdb year 2020). The receptor library was made with the immunoSEQ multiplex PCR assay. The source is immuneACCESS, and TCRdb retained only in-frame sequences with V and J called. Part of the clones is not carried over; for the studies checked, unresolved V genes explain less than half of this, and the remainder is unexplained. Counted in this sample were roughly 250,000 clones; 80% to 85% of them appeared once. About a sixth of the sample belongs to the ten largest clones. Source material: peripheral blood. Receptors were obtained from an older person with COVID-19, enrolled during active disease.

This chain links TRBV11-2 with TRBJ2-1, with a weak D call TRBD1 (6 bases). V was shortened by 1 base and J by 0 bases, with 10 bases between the two germline ends. Per germline, CDR1 SGHAT and CDR2 FQNNGV. CDR3 length: 16 residues. CDR3 sequence reads: CASSLGGQSSYNEQFF. The CDR3 DNA sequence: TGTGCCAGCAGCTTAGGGGGGCAGAGCTCCTACAATGAGCAGTTCTTC.

This clone was counted a few times. V usage is TRBV19 and J usage is TRBJ1-1, with 7 nucleotides matching TRBD1. After removal of 4 bases from V and 8 bases from J, the junction contained 1 base not matched to a gene. This CDR3 comprises 11 residues. The germline gives CDR1 LNHDA, CDR2 SQIVND (reference sequence). The CDR3 loop is CASSKDREAFF. The CDR3, as DNA: TGTGCCAGTAGTAAGGACAGGGAAGCTTTCTTT.

V is TRBV5-6 and J is TRBJ2-2, with TRBD1 matching over 8 bases. The CDR3 length is 17 residues. Germline V gene data show CDR1 as SGHDT and CDR2 as YYEEEE. Trimming at V came to 1 base and at J to 5 bases, leaving 10 bases not matched to a gene. CDR3 protein: CASSLPGQGAQTGELFF. For the CDR3, the DNA is TGTGCCAGCAGCTTGCCGGGTCAGGGGGCGCAGACCGGGGAGCTGTTTTTT.

This clone was found once. As DNA, the CDR3 is TGTGCCAGCAGTCCACTAAGACAGGGTAGCTACGAGCAGTACTTC. Translated: CASSPLRQGSYEQYF. The chain combines TRBV28 with TRBJ2-7; 7 positions match TRBD1. CDR1 and CDR2 from the germline V gene are MDHEN and SYDVKM. Trimming cost V 5 bases and J 3 bases; bases outside gene matches: 10. CDR3 length: 15 amino acids.

The chain has TRBV11-1 and TRBJ1-1; a possible D gene is TRBD1 (6 bases). The CDR3 has 14 residues. In germline, CDR1 is SGHAT, CDR2 FQDESV (reference sequence). V dropped 2 bases and J dropped 4 bases, with 11 bases sitting between them. Here the CDR3 DNA reads TGTGCCAGCAGCTTATGGGGGCGCGTCACTGAAGCTTTCTTT. Residues: CASSLWGRVTEAFF.

V and J are TRBV6-5 and TRBJ1-6; 7 bases map to TRBD1. The CDR3 sequence is 14 residues long. Germline values: CDR1 MNHEY, CDR2 SVGAGI. The trim removed 7 bases at V and 10 bases at J, leaving 10 bases unmatched. The CDR3 spells CASNAGTGVSPLHF. The DNA of the CDR3 is TGTGCCAGCAACGCCGGAACAGGGGTATCACCCCTCCACTTT.

This clone turned up a few times. The chain uses TRBV5-1 and TRBJ2-3, with 10 bases matching TRBD1. The germline V gene has CDR1 SGHRS and CDR2 YFSETQ. The CDR3 runs 15 residues. V lost 4 bases to trimming and J lost 5 bases; unmatched junction nucleotides: 7. The CDR3 loop reads CASSPRDRGEDTQYF. CDR3 nucleotides: TGCGCCAGCAGCCCCCGGGACAGGGGTGAAGATACGCAGTATTTT. Filled out from reference TRBV5-1 and TRBJ2-3, the complete variable domain reads KAGVTQTPRYLIKTRGQQVTLSCSPISGHRSVSWYQQTPGQGLQFLFEYFSETQRNKGNFPGRFSGRQFSNSRSEMNVSTLELGDSALYLCASSPRDRGEDTQYFGPGTRLTVL.

V and J are TRBV5-1 and TRBJ1-5, with TRBD1 matching 10 bases. Per germline, CDR1 SGHRS and CDR2 YFSETQ. Trimming took 6 bases from V and 3 from J; bases not matched to a gene: 6. The CDR3 runs 15 residues. CDR3 amino acids: CASTFGTGDNQPQHF. In nucleotides, the CDR3 is TGCGCCAGCACATTCGGGACAGGGGACAATCAGCCCCAGCATTTT.

This chain connects TRBV19 to TRBJ2-1; TRBD2 aligns across 10 bases. The length of the CDR3 is 16 residues. Unmatched junction bases numbered 11, after V lost 3 bases and J lost 9 bases. Per germline, CDR1 LNHDA and CDR2 SQIVND (reference sequence). The CDR3 nucleotides read TGTGCCAGTAGTATTCAGTTACTAGCGGGATTAGGTGAGCAGTTCTTC. This codes for CASSIQLLAGLGEQFF.

The chain carries TRBV19 and TRBJ2-1; TRBD2 agrees at 14 bases. Germline-derived CDR1 and CDR2 are LNHDA and SQIVND (reference sequence). The J segment lost 7 bases and the V segment lost 4 bases, leaving 15 bases of the junction unmatched. This CDR3 comprises 19 residues. For the CDR3, the DNA is TGTGCCAGTAGTACCATGGAAGCGACTAGCGGGGGGGCGGGGAATGAGCAGTTCTTC. Protein product: CASSTMEATSGGAGNEQFF.

This clone was detected a few times. The chain links TRBV6-1 to TRBJ2-5, with 10 bases identical to TRBD2. Trimming at V came to 1 base and at J to 9 bases, leaving 2 bases not matched to a gene. The CDR3 sequence is 13 residues long. CDR1 and CDR2 from the germline V gene are MNHNS and SASEGT. In DNA form, the CDR3 reads TGTGCCAGCAGTGAAGAGCGGGGGGGGCCCCAGTACTTC. This gives the protein CASSEERGGPQYF.

V is TRBV4-1 and J is TRBJ1-4; tentative D call: TRBD1 (5 bases). Per germline, CDR1 MGHRA and CDR2 YSYEKL. V lost 1 base, J lost 6 bases, and 12 bases lay in between. There are 15 residues in the CDR3. CDR3 bases: TGCGCCAGCAGCCAAGCTGGGGCAGAGGATGAAAAACTGTTTTTT. Its translation: CASSQAGAEDEKLFF.

The chain links TRBV5-4 to TRBJ2-5, with 7 nucleotides matching TRBD2. Germline loops: CDR1 SGHNT, CDR2 YYREEE (reference sequence). J was trimmed by 1 base and V by 1 base; bases with no gene match: 7. This CDR3 has 16 amino acids. CDR3 DNA sequence: TGTGCCAGCAGCTTGTCGTGGGGGGGAAGCCAAGAGACCCAGTACTTC. Translation gives CASSLSWGGSQETQYF.

The chain joins TRBV4-3 to TRBJ2-1; 7 bases map to TRBD1. This CDR3 has 15 amino acids. Germline assignment: CDR1 LGHNA and CDR2 YSLEER. V gave up 0 bases and J gave up 6 bases; unmatched junction bases: 5. CDR3 in DNA: TGCGCCAGCAGCCAAGATCAAGCAGGGGGCAATGAGCAGTTCTTC. It translates to CASSQDQAGGNEQFF.

The table lists this clone with a few counts. This rearrangement joins TRBV27 to TRBJ2-7; unclear D gene. CDR1 and CDR2 (germline): MNHEY, SMNVEV (reference sequence). V lost 6 bases and J 4 bases, leaving 16 bases between the germline ends. This CDR3 is 14 amino acids long. CDR3 protein: CASSPLQARYEQYF. The CDR3 coding sequence is TGTGCCAGCAGCCCCCTGCAGGCTCGATACGAGCAGTACTTC.

This clone came up a few times. J is TRBJ2-7 and V is TRBV19, with TRBD1 matching over 7 bases. This CDR3 comprises 14 residues. J lost 4 bases, V lost 5 bases, and 8 bases had no gene match. CDR1 is LNHDA and CDR2 is SQIVND in the germline V gene (reference sequence). This CDR3 reads CASSPDRVPYEQYF. Here the CDR3 DNA reads TGTGCCAGTAGTCCCGACAGGGTTCCATACGAGCAGTACTTC.

The chain joins TRBV2 to TRBJ1-1; 8 bases map to TRBD1. V dropped 8 bases and J dropped 3; count of bases not matched to a gene: 11. The germline gives CDR1 SNHLY, CDR2 FYNNEI. The CDR3 is 15 amino acids. CDR3 residues: CASGNRGGLDTEAFF. The CDR3 DNA follows: TGTGCCAGCGGAAACAGGGGGGGACTCGACACTGAAGCTTTCTTT.

The CDR3 coding sequence is TGCGCCAGCCTATGGGGGACGGGAGGCACAGATACGCAGTATTTT. Translation gives CASLWGTGGTDTQYF. The rearrangement links TRBV5-1 to TRBJ2-3, with TRBD2 as a possible D gene (6 bases). The V end lost 7 bases, the J end lost 1 base, and 16 bases lay between the germline ends. This CDR3 comprises 15 residues. Germline CDR1 SGHRS, CDR2 YFSETQ.

Note on this clone: Other nucleotide sequences from this sample produce the same CDR3. The chain joins TRBV7-6 to TRBJ1-1, with 7 nucleotides matching TRBD1. Germline CDR1 reads SGHVS; CDR2 reads FNYEAQ. This CDR3 comprises 14 residues. With 5 bases clipped from V and 0 bases from J, the junction kept 3 bases outside the gene matches. In nucleotides, the CDR3 is TGTGCCAGCAGCCGCACAGGGGTGAACACTGAAGCTTTCTTT. Its protein product is CASSRTGVNTEAFF.

This clone has a handful of counts. The chain recombines TRBV9 with TRBJ2-1, with a weak D call TRBD2 (5 bases). The CDR3 consists of 13 residues. Trimming removed 2 bases at V and 10 bases at J, with 13 bases between. Per germline, CDR1 SGDLS and CDR2 YYNGEE. The CDR3 DNA sequence: TGTGCCAGCAGCGTGGCTCTCCCGGGGGAGCAGTTCTTC. This translates into CASSVALPGEQFF.

The chain couples TRBV10-3 to TRBJ2-7, with D perhaps matching TRBD2 (5 bases). The CDR3 totals 14 residues. The germline V gene encodes CDR1 ENHRY and CDR2 SYGVKD. Trimming took off 3 bases at V and 6 bases at J, with 15 bases between the two ends. For the CDR3, the DNA is TGTGCCATCAGTGATGCGAGGGAGATTGGCGAGCAGTACTTC. This codes for CAISDAREIGEQYF.